The source of this TCR beta chain is a study of CD8+CD57+ T cells in acquired aplastic anemia. Template material for TCR beta VDJ and CDR3 profiling consisted of genomic DNA. TCRdb independently ran MiXCR on the reads; one entry per CDR3 protein. The sample shows around 210,000 distinct CDR3 sequences, roughly 60% of them seen only once. Germline-derived CDR1 and CDR2 are LNHDA and SQIVND (reference sequence). This CDR3 is 16 amino acids long. V was clipped by 5 bases and J by 4 bases, with 20 bases between them. Before being chosen for sequencing, patients had shown CD8+CD57+ cell expansion by flow cytometry. This clonotype was seen repeatedly, ten times or more.

Sequencing used sorted CD4+, CD8+, or CD8+CD57+ T cells (not recorded which) from PBMCs. The clonotype was recovered from a human donor with aplastic anemia. V gene TRBV19 combines with J gene TRBJ1-1; D perhaps matches TRBD1 (5 bases). The CDR3 DNA reads as TGTGCCAGTAGTGGGGGATGGGCAGGGCGAGCCACTGAAGCTTTCTTT. Amino acids: CASSGGWAGRATEAFF.